The 13 T cell receptor beta chains below all came from one sample that was sequenced in a study of shared clonotypes between healthy human individuals. Data came from immunoSEQ multiplex PCR; TCRdb stores just in-frame clones and leaves some out. Of fewer than 800,000 clones in the sample, roughly 94% were seen once. Positive CCR7 selection of CD45RO-negative cells yielded the naive CD8 cells, and terminally differentiated effector memory CD45RA+ cells were excluded. Source material: naive CD8+ T cells sorted from blood. Receptors were obtained from a man aged 25 to 45 in good health.

The chain links TRBV7-8 to TRBJ1-2; D ambiguous. This CDR3 region has 13 residues. Germline CDR1 and CDR2: SGHVS and FQNEAQ. With 7 bases removed from V and 6 bases from J, the gap between germline ends came to 15 bases. The CDR3 DNA is TGTGCCAGCACCCCGTCGAGGGAAGATGGCTACACCTTC. Its translation is CASTPSREDGYTF.

This chain connects TRBV19 to TRBJ2-1, with a possible D match to TRBD2 (6 bases). V was shortened by 4 bases and J by 8 bases, with 18 bases between the two germline ends. This CDR3 spans 15 amino acids. Germline V gene data show CDR1 as LNHDA and CDR2 as SQIVND (reference sequence). The CDR3 sequence: CASSTAGTGGDEQFF. The CDR3 coding sequence is TGTGCCAGTAGTACTGCCGGGACCGGCGGGGATGAGCAGTTCTTC.

The rearrangement joins TRBV6-5 to TRBJ2-1; either TRBD1 or TRBD2 may supply D (6 bases each). V lost 2 bases and J lost 3, with 8 bases in between. CDR1 MNHEY and CDR2 SVGAGI come from the germline V gene. The CDR3 extends over 14 amino acids. The CDR3 loop reads CASSYRGVYNEQFF. As DNA, the CDR3 is TGTGCCAGCAGTTACAGGGGGGTCTACAATGAGCAGTTCTTC.

The rearrangement uses TRBV5-4 and TRBJ1-2; D gene uncertain. Germline V gives CDR1 SGHNT, CDR2 YYREEE (reference sequence). Trimming took 0 bases from V and 3 from J, leaving 15 bases between them. The length of the CDR3 is 16 residues. CDR3 amino acids: CASSLGTLGKDYGYTF. The CDR3 nucleotides read TGTGCCAGCAGCTTGGGGACTCTGGGAAAGGACTATGGCTACACCTTC.

The chain combines TRBV7-9 with TRBJ2-4; D is uncertain. V lost 5 bases and J lost 3, with 8 bases in between. Germline V CDR1 and CDR2: SEHNR, FQNEAQ (reference sequence). CDR3 length: 13 residues. CDR3 residues: CASSPGHKNIQYF. Written as DNA, the CDR3 is TGTGCCAGCAGCCCCGGGCACAAAAACATTCAGTACTTC.

The V and J genes are TRBV14 and TRBJ2-7; D may be TRBD1 (7 bases). CDR3 length: 17 amino acids. V was trimmed by 4 bases and J by 3 bases, leaving 22 bases between them. CDR1 and CDR2 from the germline V gene are SGHDN and FVKESK. In DNA form, the CDR3 reads TGTGCCAGCAGCCCGACAGGGACTCCACTCATCCGCTACGAGCAGTACTTC. Translation: CASSPTGTPLIRYEQYF.

The sample holds a few counts of this clone. This chain joins TRBV7-9 and TRBJ2-3; D remains unclear. Deletions cut 2 bases from V and 10 bases from J, with 13 bases between. This CDR3 region has 13 residues. Germline CDR1 SEHNR, CDR2 FQNEAQ (reference sequence). CDR3 protein: CASSLPSSLAQYF. The CDR3 DNA sequence: TGTGCCAGCAGCTTACCTAGTTCCCTTGCGCAGTATTTT.

Note on this clone: At the DNA level, this CDR3 is encoded by other sequences in the same sample as well. The V and J genes are TRBV27 and TRBJ2-7; 8 nucleotides agree with TRBD2. The CDR3 loop spans 14 amino acids. After removal of 3 bases from V and 3 bases from J, the junction contained 4 bases not matched to a gene. Germline assignment: CDR1 MNHEY and CDR2 SMNVEV (reference sequence). The CDR3 reads CASSLVAGYYEQYF. Written as DNA, the CDR3 is TGTGCCAGCAGTTTGGTAGCGGGATACTACGAGCAGTACTTC.

The chain has TRBV4-1 and TRBJ1-3, with D tentatively TRBD1 (5 bases). There are 17 residues in the CDR3. Trimming removed 4 bases from V and 0 bases from J, with 16 bases in between. CDR1 is MGHRA, CDR2 YSYEKL, per germline. This CDR3 reads CASSLAPARASGNTIYF. For the CDR3, the DNA is TGCGCCAGCAGCCTCGCCCCCGCCAGGGCCTCTGGAAACACCATATATTTT.

The count of this clone is one. The chain is built from TRBV28 and TRBJ2-3; D might be TRBD2 (5 bases). The germline gives CDR1 MDHEN, CDR2 SYDVKM. Trimming removed 3 bases from V and 0 bases from J, with 16 bases in between. The CDR3 runs 17 residues. This chain's CDR3 is CASSFIEGAASTDTQYF. DNA of the CDR3: TGTGCCAGCAGTTTTATAGAGGGAGCGGCTAGCACAGATACGCAGTATTTT.

The chain links TRBV28 to TRBJ1-1, with D tentatively TRBD1 (5 bases). The CDR3 consists of 17 residues. Per germline, CDR1 MDHEN and CDR2 SYDVKM. Deletions cut 7 bases from V and 0 bases from J, with 21 bases between. This CDR3 is CASNLLYTGKLNTEAFF. The CDR3 bases are TGTGCCAGCAACCTTTTGTACACAGGAAAATTGAACACTGAAGCTTTCTTT.

The V gene is TRBV6-5, the J gene TRBJ2-7; TRBD2 matches at 7 bases. CDR1 and CDR2 from the germline V gene are MNHEY and SVGAGI. The CDR3 is made up of 15 amino acids. Trimming cost V 5 bases and J 5 bases; bases outside gene matches: 12. CDR3 sequence (DNA): TGTGCCAGCAGTCCCCTGTCCCGGGGAGGGCACGAGCAGTACTTC. Translation: CASSPLSRGGHEQYF.

This chain uses TRBV10-2 with TRBJ2-7; 7 bases are shared with TRBD1. The length of the CDR3 is 17 residues. V was pared by 8 bases and J by 2 bases, with 18 bases of the junction left unmatched. Germline V gives CDR1 WSHSY, CDR2 SAAADI. The CDR3 DNA reads as TGCGCCAGCGGCCGGGACAGCCCCCCGCCAGGTCCCTACGAGCAGTACTTC. Residues: CASGRDSPPPGPYEQYF.